This TCR beta chain was retrieved from a study of Ad26.COV2.S vaccination and SARS-CoV-2 variants. Across the whole study: Each vaccinee took Ad26.COV2.S intramuscularly, once or twice 56 days apart.

Germline assignment: CDR1 LNHNV and CDR2 YYDKDF (reference sequence). The junction had 7 bases not matched to a gene; V was cut back by 3 bases and J by 3 bases. The CDR3 spans 15 residues. Assay used: immunoSEQ multiplex PCR; TCRdb lists only in-frame clones, some missing. The profile shows approximately 250,000 clones, approximately 88% of them singletons. Treatment of the sample: roughly 19 received Ad26.COV2.S at low or high dose, single or two shots; a few received placebo; per-sample allocation not given. Sampling happened 63 days after the first vaccine or placebo injection. An Ad26 vector expressing Wuhan-strain SARS-CoV-2 spike served as the vaccine. There are a few counts of this clone.

The J gene is TRBJ2-5, the V gene TRBV15; 7 nucleotides align to TRBD1. This clonotype was obtained from a person aged 18-60 years who received the Ad26.COV2.S COVID-19 vaccine or a placebo. The material was peripheral blood, obtained in a trial of Ad26.COV2.S vaccine versus placebo. The CDR3 is CATSRTITGEETQYF. CDR3 coding DNA: TGTGCCACCAGCAGGACCATTACAGGGGAAGAGACCCAGTACTTC. The variable domain in full, with the rest retrieved from reference TRBV15 and TRBJ2-5, is DAMVIQNPRYQVTQFGKPVTLSCSQTLNHNVMYWYQQKSSQAPKLLFHYYDKDFNNEADTPDNFQSRRPNTSFCFLDIRSPGLGDTAMYLCATSRTITGEETQYFGPGTRLLVL.